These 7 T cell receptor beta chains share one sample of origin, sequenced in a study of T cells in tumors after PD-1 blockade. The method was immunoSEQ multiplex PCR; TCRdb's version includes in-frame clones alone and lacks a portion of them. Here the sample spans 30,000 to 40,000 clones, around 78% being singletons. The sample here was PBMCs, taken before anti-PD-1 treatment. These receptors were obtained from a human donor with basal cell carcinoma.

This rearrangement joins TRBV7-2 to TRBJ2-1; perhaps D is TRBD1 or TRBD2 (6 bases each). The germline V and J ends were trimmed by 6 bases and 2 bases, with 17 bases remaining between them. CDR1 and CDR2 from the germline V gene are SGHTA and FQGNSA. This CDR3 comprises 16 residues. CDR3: CASSPVGGRAYNEQFF. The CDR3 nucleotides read TGTGCCAGCAGTCCGGTAGGGGGGCGGGCCTACAATGAGCAGTTCTTC.

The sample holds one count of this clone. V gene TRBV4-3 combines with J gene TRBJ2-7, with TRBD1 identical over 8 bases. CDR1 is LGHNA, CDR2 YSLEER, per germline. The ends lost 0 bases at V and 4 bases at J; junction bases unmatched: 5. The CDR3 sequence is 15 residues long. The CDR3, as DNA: TGCGCCAGCAGCCAAGAACAGGGGGGTTTTTACGAGCAGTACTTC. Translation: CASSQEQGGFYEQYF.

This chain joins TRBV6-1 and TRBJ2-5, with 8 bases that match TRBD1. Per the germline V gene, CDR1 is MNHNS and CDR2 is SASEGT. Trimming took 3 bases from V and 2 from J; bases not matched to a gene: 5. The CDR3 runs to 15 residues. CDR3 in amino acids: CASSEPGQVQETQYF. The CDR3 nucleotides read TGTGCCAGCAGTGAGCCGGGACAGGTACAAGAGACCCAGTACTTC.

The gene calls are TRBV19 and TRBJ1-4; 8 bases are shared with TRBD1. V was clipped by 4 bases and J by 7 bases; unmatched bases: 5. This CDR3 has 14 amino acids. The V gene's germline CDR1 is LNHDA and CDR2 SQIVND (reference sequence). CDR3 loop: CASSTPGGGEKLFF. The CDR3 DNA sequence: TGTGCCAGTAGTACCCCAGGGGGCGGTGAAAAACTGTTTTTT. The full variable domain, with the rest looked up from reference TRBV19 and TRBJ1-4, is DGGITQSPKYLFRKEGQNVTLSCEQNLNHDAMYWYRQDPGQGLRLIYYSQIVNDFQKGDIAEGYSVSREKKESFPLTVTSAQKNPTAFYLCASSTPGGGEKLFFGSGTQLSVL.

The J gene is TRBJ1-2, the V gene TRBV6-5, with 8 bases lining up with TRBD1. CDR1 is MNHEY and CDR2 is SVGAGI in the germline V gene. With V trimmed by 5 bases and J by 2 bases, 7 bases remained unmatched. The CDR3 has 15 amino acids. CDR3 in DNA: TGTGCCAGCAGTCTACAGGGGGAGTCCAACTATGGCTACACCTTC. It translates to CASSLQGESNYGYTF.

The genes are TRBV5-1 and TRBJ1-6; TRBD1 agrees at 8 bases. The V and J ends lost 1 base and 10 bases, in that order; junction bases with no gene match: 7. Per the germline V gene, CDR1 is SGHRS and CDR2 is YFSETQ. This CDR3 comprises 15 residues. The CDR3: CASSLSPGGISPLHF. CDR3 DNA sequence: TGCGCCAGCAGCTTGTCGCCAGGGGGCATCTCACCCCTCCACTTT.

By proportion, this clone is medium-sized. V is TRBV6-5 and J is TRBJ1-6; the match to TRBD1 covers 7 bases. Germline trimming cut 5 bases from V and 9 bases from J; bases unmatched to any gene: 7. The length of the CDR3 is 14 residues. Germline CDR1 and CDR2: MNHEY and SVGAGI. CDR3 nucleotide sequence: TGTGCCAGCAGTCCGACAGGGCCTTTTTCACCCCTCCACTTT. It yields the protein CASSPTGPFSPLHF.